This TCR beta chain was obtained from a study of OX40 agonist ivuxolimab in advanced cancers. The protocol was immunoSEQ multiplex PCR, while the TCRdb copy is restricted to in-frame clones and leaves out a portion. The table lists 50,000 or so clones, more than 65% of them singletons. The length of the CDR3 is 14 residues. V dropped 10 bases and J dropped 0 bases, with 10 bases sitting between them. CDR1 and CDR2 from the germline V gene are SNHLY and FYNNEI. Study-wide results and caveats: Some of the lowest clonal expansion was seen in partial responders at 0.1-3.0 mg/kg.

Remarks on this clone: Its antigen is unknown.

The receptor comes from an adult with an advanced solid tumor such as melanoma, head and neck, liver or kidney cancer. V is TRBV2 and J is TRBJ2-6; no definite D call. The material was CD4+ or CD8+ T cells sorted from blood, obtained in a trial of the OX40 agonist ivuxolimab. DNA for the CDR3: TGTGCCACAACACACGCCTCTGGGGCCAACGTCCTGACTTTC. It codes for CATTHASGANVLTF. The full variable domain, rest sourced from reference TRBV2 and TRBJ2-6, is EPEVTQTPSHQVTQMGQEVILRCVPISNHLYFYWYRQILGQKVEFLVSFYNNEISEKSEIFDDQFSVERPDGSNFTLKIRSTKLEDSAMYFCATTHASGANVLTFGAGSRLTVL.